The 32 T cell receptor beta chains below come from one sample, sequenced in a study of T cell responses to AZD1222 COVID-19 vaccine (dated by TCRdb to about 2021). Explained via the paper, the time point label denotes: about 28 days (+/-7) after the second vaccine dose. Library construction relied on the immunoSEQ multiplex PCR assay. In its TCRdb copy, this immuneACCESS table keeps in-frame sequences only and misses some clones. Where compared with another copy, unresolved V genes explain less than half of these, and the others have no known cause. Within this sample are roughly 180,000 clones, with 90% to 95% of them counted one time only. The ten largest clones represent 3% to 3.5% of the sample. The sequences come from peripheral blood, collected 28 days after the second AZD1222 dose. Every receptor here comes from an adult who received the AZD1222 COVID-19 vaccine.

The chain joins TRBV5-5 to TRBJ1-5; D unclear. Trimming pared 4 bases from V and 6 bases from J, leaving 17 bases between. CDR1 and CDR2 from the germline V gene are SGHKS and YYEKEE (reference sequence). The CDR3 covers 15 residues. The CDR3 DNA is TGTGCCAGCAGCGCCTGGGGATGGGGAACTCAGCCCCAGCATTTT. It codes for CASSAWGWGTQPQHF. The entire variable domain, with the rest obtained from reference TRBV5-5 and TRBJ1-5, is as follows: DAGVTQSPTHLIKTRGQQVTLRCSPISGHKSVSWYQQVLGQGPQFIFQYYEKEERGRGNFPDRFSARQFPNYSSELNVNALLLGDSALYLCASSAWGWGTQPQHFGDGTRLSIL.

V usage is TRBV7-9 and J usage is TRBJ2-1; D not resolved. The V end was cut by 5 bases, the J end by 8 bases, with 7 bases between. This CDR3 has 11 amino acids. Germline V gene data show CDR1 as SEHNR and CDR2 as FQNEAQ (reference sequence). CDR3 in DNA: TGTGCCAGCAGCCGTGAATATGAGCAGTTCTTC. Translated: CASSREYEQFF.

The chain employs TRBV19 and TRBJ1-5; 9 nucleotides align to TRBD1. There are 18 residues in the CDR3. Germline V gene data show CDR1 as LNHDA and CDR2 as SQIVND (reference sequence). The junction had 11 bases not matched to a gene; V was cut back by 5 bases and J by 0 bases. This chain's CDR3 is CASSHVGQGFNSNQPQHF. CDR3 DNA sequence: TGTGCCAGTAGTCACGTCGGACAGGGGTTCAATAGCAATCAGCCCCAGCATTTT.

The chain combines TRBV18 with TRBJ1-1; D is unclear. Trimming pared 6 bases from V and 2 bases from J, leaving 7 bases between. CDR1 is KGHSH, CDR2 LQKENI, per germline. The CDR3 runs to 12 residues. CDR3 DNA sequence: TGTGCCAGCTCTCCGACAAACACTGAAGCTTTCTTT. Protein sequence: CASSPTNTEAFF.

The chain uses TRBV7-9 and TRBJ2-7, with 13 bases identical to TRBD2. The germline gives CDR1 SEHNR, CDR2 FQNEAQ (reference sequence). The CDR3 has 16 amino acids. The junction had 11 bases not matched to a gene; V was cut back by 5 bases and J by 7 bases. The CDR3 sequence is CASSPAGLAGVGEQYF. The CDR3 DNA sequence: TGTGCCAGCAGCCCGGCCGGACTAGCGGGAGTAGGAGAGCAGTACTTC.

This clone appeared once. This chain links TRBV18 with TRBJ1-1; D is ambiguous. The CDR3 is 13 amino acids. V was trimmed by 6 bases and J by 3 bases, leaving 11 bases between them. Germline values: CDR1 KGHSH, CDR2 LQKENI. CDR3 sequence: CASSRILDTEAFF. The CDR3 DNA reads as TGTGCCAGCTCCAGGATTTTGGACACTGAAGCTTTCTTT.

This clone was picked up one time. The chain has TRBV25-1 and TRBJ1-2; D is unresolved. Germline V gives CDR1 MGHDK, CDR2 SYGVNS. The length of the CDR3 is 13 residues. The V end lost 5 bases, the J end lost 7 bases, and 14 bases lay between the germline ends. CDR3 in DNA: TGTGCCAGCAGTTCTCAGGCGAGTGGTGGCTACACCTTC. This sequence encodes CASSSQASGGYTF.

The CDR3 DNA is TGCGCCAGCAGCTTAGGGCCCTCTGGAAACACCATATATTTT. Translation gives CASSLGPSGNTIYF. The chain is built from TRBV5-1 and TRBJ1-3; D not resolved. Looked up from germline, CDR1 is SGHRS and CDR2 is YFSETQ. The V gene lost 2 bases and the J gene lost 0 bases, with 6 bases spanning the gap. The CDR3 runs 14 residues.

The V and J genes are TRBV24-1 and TRBJ2-1, with D unclear. The CDR3 runs 14 residues. The germline V and J ends were trimmed by 4 bases and 5 bases, with 11 bases remaining between them. CDR1 and CDR2 (germline): KGHDR, SFDVKD. CDR3: CATSESYLDNEQFF. CDR3 DNA sequence: TGTGCCACCAGTGAGTCCTATTTAGACAATGAGCAGTTCTTC.

The chain combines TRBV6-5 with TRBJ2-2, with a tentative D call TRBD2 (6 bases). CDR1 and CDR2 from the germline V gene are MNHEY and SVGAGI. Trimming removed 2 bases at V and 8 bases at J, with 9 bases between. The CDR3 runs to 13 residues. The CDR3 here is CASSYMGGGELFF. Written as DNA, the CDR3 is TGTGCCAGCAGTTACATGGGAGGTGGGGAGCTGTTTTTT.

This chain joins TRBV5-5 and TRBJ2-1; D may be TRBD1 (7 bases). V was shortened by 4 bases and J by 4 bases, with 15 bases between the two germline ends. The CDR3 runs 15 residues. The germline V gene has CDR1 SGHKS and CDR2 YYEKEE (reference sequence). CDR3 DNA: TGTGCCAGCAGCACCCAGGGGGGAGAGTACAATGAGCAGTTCTTC. This sequence encodes CASSTQGGEYNEQFF.

The chain has TRBV20-1 and TRBJ2-3; no firm D call. This CDR3 has 11 residues. Germline V gives CDR1 DFQATT, CDR2 SNEGSKA (reference sequence). V dropped 3 bases and J dropped 6 bases, with 7 bases sitting between them. The CDR3 loop reads CSASLGDTQYF. For the CDR3, the DNA is TGCAGTGCTAGTTTGGGTGATACGCAGTATTTT.

The rearrangement uses TRBV20-1 and TRBJ1-1, with D hard to call. CDR3 length equals 11 residues. Germline V gives CDR1 DFQATT, CDR2 SNEGSKA (reference sequence). V was shortened by 6 bases and J by 0 bases, with 5 bases between the two germline ends. The chain's CDR3 is CSAPVNTEAFF. In DNA form, the CDR3 reads TGCAGTGCCCCGGTGAACACTGAAGCTTTCTTT.

This clone has ten or more counts. The CDR3 bases are TGTGCCAGCAGTCGGACAGGGGTTGACTATGGCTACACCTTC. It is translated as CASSRTGVDYGYTF. The chain recombines TRBV27 with TRBJ1-2, with 9 bases fitting TRBD1. CDR3 length equals 14 residues. In germline, CDR1 is MNHEY, CDR2 SMNVEV (reference sequence). The trim removed 5 bases at V and 3 bases at J, leaving 4 bases unmatched.

The rearrangement uses TRBV6-5 and TRBJ1-3; 9 bases map to TRBD1. The CDR3 has 15 amino acids. Germline V gives CDR1 MNHEY, CDR2 SVGAGI. The junction had 6 bases not matched to a gene; V was cut back by 5 bases and J by 4 bases. CDR3 residues: CASSKQGARGNTIYF. DNA for the CDR3: TGTGCCAGCAGTAAACAGGGGGCAAGGGGAAACACCATATATTTT.

This clone was picked up one time. The rearrangement joins TRBV9 to TRBJ2-1, with 9 bases that match TRBD2. The germline CDR1 and CDR2 sequences are SGDLS and YYNGEE. V lost 7 bases, J lost 8 bases, and 16 bases stayed unmatched. The CDR3 length is 16 residues. DNA of the CDR3: TGTGCCAGCGCACAAGGTGGTAGCGGGAGAGGGGATGAGCAGTTCTTC. It specifies CASAQGGSGRGDEQFF.

The rearrangement links TRBV5-1 to TRBJ2-6; a weak D match, TRBD1 (5 bases). Germline V gene data show CDR1 as SGHRS and CDR2 as YFSETQ. This CDR3 contains 18 residues. V was pared by 0 bases and J by 4 bases, with 17 bases between. The chain's CDR3 is CASSLGLGLASGANVLTF. For the CDR3, the DNA is TGCGCCAGCAGCTTGGGGCTGGGGCTCGCATCCGGGGCCAACGTCCTGACTTTC.

The sample holds one count of this clone. The CDR3 is CASADILSGNTIYF. In DNA form, the CDR3 reads TGTGCCAGCGCCGACATCCTCTCTGGAAACACCATATATTTT. The chain couples TRBV6-6 to TRBJ1-3; the D is unclear. Per germline, CDR1 MNHNY and CDR2 SVGAGI (reference sequence). Trimming removed 8 bases at V and 0 bases at J, with 11 bases between. The CDR3 runs 14 residues.

The V and J genes are TRBV19 and TRBJ1-5; D is unresolved. Trimming shortened V by 2 bases and J by 1 base, and 9 bases separated the two germline ends. Germline loops: CDR1 LNHDA, CDR2 SQIVND (reference sequence). The CDR3 has 15 residues. The CDR3 sequence: CASSILSVSNQPQHF. CDR3 nucleotides: TGTGCCAGTAGTATACTCTCGGTAAGCAATCAGCCCCAGCATTTT.

The chain is built from TRBV4-3 and TRBJ2-7, with D perhaps matching TRBD1 (6 bases). The germline gives CDR1 LGHNA, CDR2 YSLEER. The CDR3 runs 15 residues. V was cut by 0 bases and J by 2 bases, with 11 bases left in between. CDR3 bases: TGCGCCAGCAGCCAAGATTACAGGGCAGCCTACGAGCAGTACTTC. Translated, it gives CASSQDYRAAYEQYF.

The genes are TRBV30 and TRBJ2-1; perhaps TRBD2 as D (6 bases). The germline V gene encodes CDR1 GTSNPN and CDR2 SVGIG (reference sequence). Trimming removed 4 bases at V and 9 bases at J, with 10 bases between. The CDR3 length is 11 residues. The CDR3 DNA sequence: TGTGCCTGGATGCGGGGCGGTGAGCAGTTCTTC. It translates to CAWMRGGEQFF.

The chain employs TRBV30 and TRBJ1-6; D unclear. The CDR3 covers 14 residues. The V end lost 0 bases, the J end lost 10 bases, and 13 bases lay between the germline ends. Germline CDR1 reads GTSNPN; CDR2 reads SVGIG (reference sequence). CDR3 residues: CAWSVKNLGSPLHF. The CDR3 DNA reads as TGTGCCTGGAGTGTAAAAAACCTTGGATCACCCCTCCACTTT.

As regards this clone: Other nucleotide sequences from this sample produce the same CDR3. In DNA, the CDR3 is TGCAGTGCTAGGCGCACAGATACGCAGTATTTT. This sequence encodes CSARRTDTQYF. V and J are TRBV20-1 and TRBJ2-3, with D hard to call. From germline, CDR1 is DFQATT and CDR2 SNEGSKA (reference sequence). Trimming shortened V by 3 bases and J by 1 base, and 2 bases separated the two germline ends. This CDR3 is built from 11 residues.

This chain links TRBV7-2 with TRBJ2-3; a weak D match, TRBD2 (5 bases). The CDR3 is 14 amino acids. Germline loops: CDR1 SGHTA, CDR2 FQGNSA. Trimming cost V 3 bases and J 6 bases, with 13 bases left between them. CDR3 nucleotide sequence: TGTGCCAGCAGCTTTACTAGGGCAGGCGATACGCAGTATTTT. The encoded protein is CASSFTRAGDTQYF.

This rearrangement joins TRBV30 to TRBJ1-2; D is possibly TRBD1 (5 bases). The germline CDR1 and CDR2 sequences are GTSNPN and SVGIG (reference sequence). Trimming took off 3 bases at V and 8 bases at J, with 13 bases between the two ends. The CDR3 runs to 12 residues. The CDR3 nucleotides are TGTGCCTGGAGCGGCGGAAAGGGGGGCTACACCTTC. It codes for CAWSGGKGGYTF.

The V call is TRBV4-2, the J call TRBJ2-7; the D gene is possibly TRBD1 (5 bases). Trimming left V 2 bases short and J 2 bases short, with 13 bases between. Germline-derived CDR1 and CDR2 are LGHNA and YNFKEQ. The CDR3 loop spans 15 amino acids. The DNA for the CDR3 is TGTGCCAGCAGCCAACCGACAGTACCCCCCTACGAGCAGTACTTC. Amino acids: CASSQPTVPPYEQYF.

This chain connects TRBV28 to TRBJ1-3; D is uncertain. The CDR3 totals 14 residues. The V and J ends lost 9 bases and 1 base respectively, with 13 bases between them. The germline V gene has CDR1 MDHEN and CDR2 SYDVKM. CDR3 region: CASEASISGNTIYF. DNA for the CDR3: TGTGCCAGTGAAGCGTCCATTTCTGGAAACACCATATATTTT.

The rearrangement uses TRBV21-1 and TRBJ1-6; TRBD1, the table's D call, was not compared with the DNA. TRBV21-1 corresponds to a pseudogene. The CDR3 consists of 19 residues. In DNA, the CDR3 is TGTGCCAGCAGCAAAGAAGGGCCCGGACAGGGAAGGGTCCATTCACCCCTCCACTTT. The encoded protein is CASSKEGPGQGRVHSPLHF.

The chain joins TRBV5-1 to TRBJ2-1; D might be TRBD2 (5 bases). Deletions cut 4 bases from V and 10 bases from J, with 15 bases between. Germline V gene lookup returns CDR1 SGHRS and CDR2 YFSETQ. This CDR3 spans 13 amino acids. CDR3 sequence: CASSPPSKVEQFF. The DNA for the CDR3 is TGCGCCAGCAGCCCCCCTAGCAAAGTGGAGCAGTTCTTC.

The chain employs TRBV10-3 and TRBJ1-3; no definite D call. With 6 bases removed from V and 4 bases from J, the gap between germline ends came to 10 bases. Germline loops: CDR1 ENHRY, CDR2 SYGVKD. The CDR3 runs 13 residues. DNA of the CDR3: TGTGCCATCAGAGAGACTGACGGAAACACCATATATTTT. Amino acid sequence: CAIRETDGNTIYF.

The chain combines TRBV28 with TRBJ1-4; D unresolved. The length of the CDR3 is 12 residues. Germline loops: CDR1 MDHEN, CDR2 SYDVKM. V gave up 2 bases and J gave up 8 bases, with 6 bases separating them. CDR3 sequence reads: CASSLRAEKLFF. DNA for the CDR3: TGTGCCAGCAGTTTAAGGGCCGAAAAACTGTTTTTT.

J is TRBJ1-2 and V is TRBV11-3; 10 positions match TRBD1. V shed 6 bases and J 7 bases; nucleotides not matched to a gene: 8. Germline values: CDR1 SGHNT, CDR2 YENEEA. The CDR3 loop spans 14 amino acids. This chain's CDR3 is CASRPDRGLGGYTF. In DNA form, the CDR3 reads TGTGCCAGCAGACCCGACAGGGGGCTTGGTGGCTACACCTTC.